What follows are 14 T cell receptor beta chains derived from one specimen sequenced in a study of T cells in localized non-small cell lung cancer. Measured with immunoSEQ multiplex PCR; TCRdb has only the in-frame clones, and not every one. The table includes roughly 50,000 clones, approximately 83% detected once. The sequenced sample was peripheral blood, obtained before any cancer treatment. These receptor sequences come from an older female donor with stage II squamous cell lung carcinoma.

V is TRBV18 and J is TRBJ1-1, with TRBD1 identical over 7 bases. The CDR3 totals 14 residues. Trimming removed 3 bases from V and 5 bases from J; junction bases left unmatched: 6. CDR1 is KGHSH and CDR2 is LQKENI in the germline V gene. The CDR3 DNA is TGTGCCAGCTCACCGCGACAGGGACGGACTGAAGCTTTCTTT. This translates into CASSPRQGRTEAFF.

Here the CDR3 DNA reads TGTGCCAGCAGTCTGTCAGGGACGTTTAACTATGGCTACACCTTC. This sequence encodes CASSLSGTFNYGYTF. The chain combines TRBV28 with TRBJ1-2; maybe TRBD1 (5 bases). Germline CDR1 reads MDHEN; CDR2 reads SYDVKM. V was trimmed by 5 bases and J by 1 base, leaving 14 bases between them. The CDR3 is 15 amino acids.

J is TRBJ2-2 and V is TRBV7-3; D assignment may be TRBD1 or TRBD2 (5 bases each). Germline V lookup: CDR1 SGHTA, CDR2 FQGTGA. V shed 5 bases and J shed 0 bases, with 10 bases lying between them. The length of the CDR3 is 15 residues. The CDR3 DNA is TGTGCCAGCAGCAGGCAGGGACCGAACACCGGGGAGCTGTTTTTT. Translating it yields CASSRQGPNTGELFF.

The chain uses TRBV14 and TRBJ1-2; D might be TRBD1 (5 bases). Trimming took 4 bases from V and 14 from J, leaving 20 bases between them. This CDR3 comprises 13 residues. Germline V gene data show CDR1 as SGHDN and CDR2 as FVKESK. In DNA form, the CDR3 reads TGTGCCAGCAGCCCAGACAGATACTATGGTTTAACCTTC. Protein product: CASSPDRYYGLTF. Together with reference TRBV14 and TRBJ1-2, the CDR3 gives the full variable domain: EAGVTQFPSHSVIEKGQTVTLRCDPISGHDNLYWYRRVMGKEIKFLLHFVKESKQDESGMPNNRFLAERTGGTYSTLKVQPAELEDSGVYFCASSPDRYYGLTFGSGTRLTVV.

This rearrangement joins TRBV6-5 to TRBJ2-2, with 7 bases that match TRBD2. V dropped 5 bases and J dropped 6; count of bases not matched to a gene: 6. Germline V gene data show CDR1 as MNHEY and CDR2 as SVGAGI. CDR3 length: 14 amino acids. The CDR3 sequence is CASSQSGASGELFF. CDR3 bases: TGTGCCAGCAGTCAGAGCGGGGCCTCCGGGGAGCTGTTTTTT.

V and J are TRBV29-1 and TRBJ1-1; TRBD1 is a possible D gene (5 bases). The V gene lost 3 bases and the J gene lost 8 bases, with 10 bases spanning the gap. Germline loops: CDR1 SQVTM, CDR2 ANQGSEA. The CDR3 has 11 amino acids. The DNA of the CDR3 is TGCAGCGTTGAGGTGGGGCTGGAAGCTTTCTTT. Translation gives CSVEVGLEAFF.

This chain uses TRBV19 with TRBJ1-5, with TRBD1 identical over 8 bases. The germline V gene encodes CDR1 LNHDA and CDR2 SQIVND (reference sequence). This CDR3 has 15 residues. V shed 4 bases, J shed 2 bases, and the junction held 4 bases outside the gene matches. The CDR3 reads CASSTGGAGNQPQHF. The CDR3 coding sequence is TGTGCCAGTAGTACAGGGGGCGCGGGCAATCAGCCCCAGCATTTT.

The chain recombines TRBV20-1 with TRBJ2-1; no firm D call. There are 11 residues in the CDR3. CDR1 and CDR2 (germline): DFQATT, SNEGSKA (reference sequence). Trimming shortened V by 3 bases and J by 7 bases, and 7 bases separated the two germline ends. CDR3 coding DNA: TGCAGTGCTAGTAAGACGAATGAGCAGTTCTTC. This sequence encodes CSASKTNEQFF.

This clone was seen only once. The V call is TRBV6-5, the J call TRBJ1-2, with D uncertain. Germline V lookup: CDR1 MNHEY, CDR2 SVGAGI. V was shortened by 5 bases and J by 4 bases, with 14 bases between the two germline ends. The CDR3 consists of 14 residues. This CDR3 reads CASSPATRSYGYTF. Here the CDR3 DNA reads TGTGCCAGCAGTCCCGCGACGCGGAGCTATGGCTACACCTTC.

The V call is TRBV9, the J call TRBJ1-3, with a possible D match to TRBD1 (6 bases). Germline CDR1 is SGDLS and CDR2 is YYNGEE. CDR3 length: 20 amino acids. Between the trimmed V and J ends, which lost 0 bases and 0 bases, there was a span of 22 bases. CDR3 amino acids: CASSVGSWDKGINSGNTIYF. The CDR3 DNA reads TGTGCCAGCAGCGTAGGGTCTTGGGACAAGGGGATAAACTCTGGAAACACCATATATTTT.

The chain couples TRBV11-2 to TRBJ2-5; TRBD2 agrees at 9 bases. This CDR3 region has 16 residues. Looked up from germline, CDR1 is SGHAT and CDR2 is FQNNGV. V lost 1 base and J lost 4; bases outside the gene matches: 7. This CDR3 reads CASSLVGGGASETQYF. In DNA form, the CDR3 reads TGTGCCAGCAGCTTAGTGGGCGGGGGGGCCTCAGAGACCCAGTACTTC.

The chain carries TRBV18 and TRBJ2-7, with 7 positions matching TRBD1. The length of the CDR3 is 16 residues. Germline assignment: CDR1 KGHSH and CDR2 LQKENI. J gave up 5 bases and V 0 bases, and 10 bases lay outside the gene matches. DNA for the CDR3: TGTGCCAGCTCACCACCGGTTAGAGGGGGCCGCGACGAGCAGTACTTC. Amino acids: CASSPPVRGGRDEQYF. Full variable domain (outside the CDR3, taken from reference TRBV18 and TRBJ2-7): NAGVMQNPRHLVRRRGQEARLRCSPMKGHSHVYWYRQLPEEGLKFMVYLQKENIIDESGMPKERFSAEFPKEGPSILRIQQVVRGDSAAYFCASSPPVRGGRDEQYFGPGTRLTVT.

The chain is built from TRBV2 and TRBJ2-2, with D perhaps matching TRBD2 (7 bases). Trimming removed 0 bases at V and 5 bases at J, with 10 bases between. The germline CDR1 and CDR2 sequences are SNHLY and FYNNEI. The CDR3 runs to 15 residues. DNA of the CDR3: TGTGCCAGCAGTGAAGCTGCGGGGGCGACCGGGGAGCTGTTTTTT. Its translation is CASSEAAGATGELFF.

The V and J genes are TRBV2 and TRBJ1-4; no clear D gene. The germline CDR1 and CDR2 sequences are SNHLY and FYNNEI. The CDR3 is 13 residues long. V was shortened by 1 base and J by 8 bases, with 8 bases between the two germline ends. In DNA form, the CDR3 reads TGTGCCAGCAGTGAAGGGGTGGGCGAAAAACTGTTTTTT. Amino acid sequence: CASSEGVGEKLFF.